This paragraph covers one T cell receptor beta chain sequence. Out of approximately 10 ml of fresh peripheral blood came the PBMCs. The source of the sample is a study of T cells in Graves' hyperthyroidism and ophthalmopathy. TCR beta CDR3 regions were amplified from RNA transcripts. First-round RT-PCR of the TCR CDR3 relied on the HTBI primer set. TCRdb independently ran MiXCR on the multiplex PCR reads; one entry per CDR3 protein. The data show some 500,000 distinct CDR3 sequences, under 15% seen once. This CDR3 region has 16 residues. V lost 8 bases and J lost 1, with 17 bases in between. Germline CDR1 reads ENHRY; CDR2 reads SYGVKD.

The rearrangement joins TRBV10-3 to TRBJ2-2; TRBD2 might be the D (5 bases). The clonotype comes from a woman between 18 and 29 years old with Graves' hyperthyroidism. Sequencing was performed on blood. The CDR3 nucleotides are TGTGCCATCTCGGAGCGGAAGTCGGGGAACACCGGGGAGCTGTTTTTT. It translates to CAISERKSGNTGELFF.